This T cell receptor (beta chain) was observed in a study of blood T cell dynamics during melanoma immunotherapy. Study as a whole: Patients with metastatic melanoma got pembrolizumab or nivolumab-ipilimumab as first-line care. Study-wide findings and caveats: It remained unknown if the driving T cell clones were melanoma-specific.

The sample's time point: week 3, after first cycle of checkpoint inhibitor. Patients with prior systemic cancer treatment, concomitant immunosuppressants, or other active malignancies were excluded. Germline-derived CDR1 and CDR2 are SGHNT and YENEEA. V shed 0 bases, J shed 2 bases, and the junction held 4 bases outside the gene matches. The CDR3 is made up of 15 amino acids. Notes on this clone: Its cognate antigen is unknown.

A fixed DNA input of around 0.35 ug was used per bulk PBMC sample. Sequencing was performed with immunoSEQ multiplex PCR; in TCRdb, only in-frame clones are kept and a portion is missing. The data hold roughly 15,000 clones, with 70% to 90% observed a single time. The sequence was collected from a human donor with melanoma. The chain carries TRBV11-3 and TRBJ2-7, with TRBD2 matching 7 bases. The sequencing here drew on blood, taken from a patient treated with checkpoint blockade. The CDR3: CASSLEGGSAYEQYF. The CDR3 coding sequence is TGTGCCAGCAGCTTAGAGGGCGGGAGCGCCTACGAGCAGTACTTC.